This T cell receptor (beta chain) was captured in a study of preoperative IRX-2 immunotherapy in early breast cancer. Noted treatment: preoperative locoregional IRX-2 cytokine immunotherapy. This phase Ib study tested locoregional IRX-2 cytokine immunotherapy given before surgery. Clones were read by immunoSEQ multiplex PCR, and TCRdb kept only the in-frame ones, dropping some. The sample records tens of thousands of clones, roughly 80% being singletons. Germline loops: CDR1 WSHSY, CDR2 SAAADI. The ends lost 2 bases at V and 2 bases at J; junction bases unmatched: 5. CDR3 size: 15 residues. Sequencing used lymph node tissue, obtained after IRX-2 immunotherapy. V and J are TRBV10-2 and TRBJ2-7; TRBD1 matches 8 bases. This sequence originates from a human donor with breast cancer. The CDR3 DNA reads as TGCGCCAGCAGTGAGCGGACAGGGACGGCCTACGAGCAGTACTTC. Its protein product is CASSERTGTAYEQYF.